The 28 T cell receptor beta chains reported below all come from one sample, sequenced in a study of cytomegalovirus exposure and HLA in healthy donors (dated by TCRdb to about 2017). The receptor library was made with the immunoSEQ multiplex PCR assay. A mixture of 60 forward primers for TCR Vbeta segments and 13 reverse primers for TCR Jbeta segments was used in the multiplex PCR. The source is immuneACCESS, and TCRdb retained only in-frame sequences with V and J called. Part of the clones is not carried over; for the studies checked, unresolved V genes explain less than half of this, and the remainder is unexplained. The sample yields fewer than 150,000 clones; around 77% were counted once. The ten largest make up around 1.2% of the sample. What was sequenced was PBMCs. Receptor source: a man aged 50 or older in good health and CMV-seronegative.

V is TRBV5-1 and J is TRBJ1-1, with 11 positions matching TRBD1. Germline V gene data show CDR1 as SGHRS and CDR2 as YFSETQ. This CDR3 is built from 14 residues. With V trimmed by 3 bases and J by 7 bases, 5 bases remained unmatched. In DNA, the CDR3 is TGCGCCAGCAGCTCTTTGGACAGGGGGCGTGAAGCTTTCTTT. It yields the protein CASSSLDRGREAFF.

The chain carries TRBV19 and TRBJ2-2; 10 nucleotides agree with TRBD1. Per the germline V gene, CDR1 is LNHDA and CDR2 is SQIVND (reference sequence). The CDR3 runs to 17 residues. Germline trimming cut 6 bases from V and 1 base from J; bases unmatched to any gene: 8. CDR3 residues: CASRVRDRGKNTGELFF. The CDR3 DNA follows: TGTGCCAGTAGAGTCCGGGACAGGGGAAAGAACACCGGGGAGCTGTTTTTT.

The chain links TRBV5-1 to TRBJ2-1; 10 bases agree with TRBD2. The CDR3 runs 15 residues. With V trimmed by 2 bases and J by 7 bases, 6 bases remained unmatched. Germline assignment: CDR1 SGHRS and CDR2 YFSETQ. The CDR3 loop reads CASSFSSGSRNEQFF. CDR3 sequence (DNA): TGCGCCAGCAGCTTCTCTAGCGGGAGTAGGAATGAGCAGTTCTTC.

This chain uses TRBV7-2 with TRBJ1-3; a possible D gene is TRBD1 (5 bases). The CDR3 contains 16 residues. Germline loops: CDR1 SGHTA, CDR2 FQGNSA. The V and J ends lost 1 base and 1 base respectively, with 11 bases between them. CDR3: CASSLEAGSSGNTIYF. In DNA, the CDR3 is TGTGCCAGCAGCTTAGAGGCAGGGTCGTCTGGAAACACCATATATTTT.

The chain couples TRBV7-9 to TRBJ2-4; 11 nucleotides match TRBD1. Germline assignment: CDR1 SEHNR and CDR2 FQNEAQ (reference sequence). The CDR3 loop spans 17 amino acids. After removal of 5 bases from V and 8 bases from J, the junction contained 14 bases not matched to a gene. As DNA, the CDR3 is TGTGCCAGCAGCACAGACCCGGGGACAGGGGGATCGGACATTCAGTACTTC. Translated, it gives CASSTDPGTGGSDIQYF.

This clone was recorded once. This rearrangement joins TRBV5-4 to TRBJ2-7, with TRBD1 matching 8 bases. From germline, CDR1 is SGHNT and CDR2 YYREEE (reference sequence). The CDR3 length is 15 residues. The V and J ends lost 2 bases and 4 bases, in that order; junction bases with no gene match: 8. The CDR3 region has the DNA TGTGCCAGCAGCTTTACCGGGACAGGTTCATACGAGCAGTACTTC. The encoded protein is CASSFTGTGSYEQYF.

The chain has TRBV21-1 and TRBJ1-4; the D call in the table, TRBD1, was not verified against the DNA. TRBV21-1 is a pseudogene. CDR3 size: 16 residues. The CDR3 reads CASSRAHRGADEKLFF. CDR3 in DNA: TGTGCCAGCAGCAGAGCTCACAGGGGAGCGGATGAAAAACTGTTTTTT.

V and J are TRBV30 and TRBJ2-5; D is possibly TRBD1 (5 bases). V was clipped by 1 base and J by 1 base, with 10 bases between them. Germline CDR1 GTSNPN, CDR2 SVGIG (reference sequence). The CDR3 consists of 14 residues. The CDR3: CAWSGRVGQETQYF. Written as DNA, the CDR3 is TGTGCCTGGAGTGGCAGGGTGGGCCAAGAGACCCAGTACTTC.

There are a few counts of this clone. The chain carries TRBV7-2 and TRBJ2-2, with TRBD1 as a possible D gene (6 bases). The germline V gene encodes CDR1 SGHTA and CDR2 FQGNSA. Trimming took off 5 bases at V and 4 bases at J, with 14 bases between the two ends. The CDR3 consists of 15 residues. The CDR3 nucleotides read TGTGCCAGCAGCCCAGGACAGATAGGCACCGGGGAGCTGTTTTTT. It encodes CASSPGQIGTGELFF.

The chain combines TRBV5-4 with TRBJ2-5; a possible D gene is TRBD1 (6 bases). The CDR3 length is 14 residues. From germline, CDR1 is SGHNT and CDR2 YYREEE (reference sequence). Between the trimmed V and J ends, which lost 4 bases and 5 bases, there was a span of 15 bases. The DNA for the CDR3 is TGTGCCAGCAGCGGTCCCCCGCAGGGGGAGACCCAGTACTTC. It encodes CASSGPPQGETQYF. Full variable domain (missing parts from reference TRBV5-4 and TRBJ2-5): ETGVTQSPTHLIKTRGQQVTLRCSSQSGHNTVSWYQQALGQGPQFIFQYYREEENGRGNFPPRFSGLQFPNYSSELNVNALELDDSALYLCASSGPPQGETQYFGPGTRLLVL.

The chain is built from TRBV27 and TRBJ2-5, with 9 positions matching TRBD2. The CDR3 length is 15 residues. Trimming at V came to 7 bases and at J to 2 bases, leaving 8 bases not matched to a gene. CDR1 and CDR2 (germline): MNHEY, SMNVEV (reference sequence). For the CDR3, the DNA is TGTGCCAGCAAACCGGGACTAGCCTCTCAAGAGACCCAGTACTTC. Residues: CASKPGLASQETQYF.

This clone was recorded only once. This rearrangement joins TRBV21-1 to TRBJ2-7; the table's D call, TRBD1, has no DNA check behind it. TRBV21-1 is a listed pseudogene. The CDR3 is 16 amino acids. As DNA, the CDR3 is TGTGCCAGCAGTTCACCCACCCGGCCAGGGGGGTACGAGCAGTACTTC. Its protein is CASSSPTRPGGYEQYF.

This clone was recorded once. This chain connects TRBV5-1 to TRBJ2-2; perhaps TRBD1 as D (6 bases). The length of the CDR3 is 16 residues. V gave up 0 bases and J gave up 4 bases, with 13 bases separating them. Per germline, CDR1 SGHRS and CDR2 YFSETQ. CDR3 nucleotides: TGCGCCAGCAGCTTGGTTGGTCAGGGGCTCACCGGGGAGCTGTTTTTT. Protein product: CASSLVGQGLTGELFF.

The J gene is TRBJ1-4, the V gene TRBV25-1; tentatively, D is TRBD1 (6 bases). The CDR3 runs 17 residues. V dropped 3 bases and J dropped 0 bases, with 14 bases sitting between them. Per germline, CDR1 MGHDK and CDR2 SYGVNS. The CDR3 protein is CASSDTYRDATNEKLFF. As DNA, the CDR3 is TGTGCCAGCAGTGATACTTACAGGGATGCAACTAATGAAAAACTGTTTTTT.

This clone was seen a few times. The gene calls are TRBV6-6 and TRBJ2-7, with a possible D match to TRBD1 (7 bases). This CDR3 region has 14 residues. The germline V gene has CDR1 MNHNY and CDR2 SVGAGI (reference sequence). The V gene lost 5 bases and the J gene lost 12 bases, with 23 bases spanning the gap. CDR3 loop: CASSAGGIGDSRYF. CDR3 DNA sequence: TGTGCCAGCAGTGCCGGGGGTATCGGGGACAGCCGGTACTTC.

This sequence joins TRBV2 and TRBJ2-5; no definite D call. Trimming took 3 bases from V and 4 from J, leaving 6 bases between them. Per the germline V gene, CDR1 is SNHLY and CDR2 is FYNNEI. The CDR3 is 12 residues long. DNA of the CDR3: TGTGCCAGCAGTGATTCGGGAGAGACCCAGTACTTC. Translated: CASSDSGETQYF. The full variable domain, its missing parts supplied by reference TRBV2 and TRBJ2-5, is EPEVTQTPSHQVTQMGQEVILRCVPISNHLYFYWYRQILGQKVEFLVSFYNNEISEKSEIFDDQFSVERPDGSNFTLKIRSTKLEDSAMYFCASSDSGETQYFGPGTRLLVL.

This sequence joins TRBV28 and TRBJ1-1; possible D gene TRBD1, 6 bases. CDR1 and CDR2 (germline): MDHEN, SYDVKM. V lost 6 bases and J lost 7, with 18 bases in between. This CDR3 contains 14 residues. This CDR3 is CASSQEGGYLEAFF. The CDR3 nucleotides are TGTGCCAGCAGCCAGGAGGGGGGGTACCTTGAAGCTTTCTTT. Using reference TRBV28 and TRBJ1-1 for the parts outside the CDR3, the full variable domain is DVKVTQSSRYLVKRTGEKVFLECVQDMDHENMFWYRQDPGLGLRLIYFSYDVKMKEKGDIPEGYSVSREKKERFSLILESASTNQTSMYLCASSQEGGYLEAFFGQGTRLTVV.

The genes are TRBV5-1 and TRBJ1-1, with a possible D match to TRBD1 (5 bases). Germline V gene lookup returns CDR1 SGHRS and CDR2 YFSETQ. The CDR3 totals 14 residues. V lost 0 bases, J lost 3 bases, and 9 bases lay in between. This chain's CDR3 is CASSLGQRDTEAFF. The CDR3 nucleotides are TGCGCCAGCAGCTTGGGACAGCGGGACACTGAAGCTTTCTTT.

This clone was picked up a small number of times. The chain employs TRBV28 and TRBJ1-2, with 9 bases fitting TRBD1. The germline V gene encodes CDR1 MDHEN and CDR2 SYDVKM. This CDR3 region has 15 residues. The V segment lost 2 bases and the J segment 4 bases; nucleotides outside the gene matches: 5. The CDR3 region has the DNA TGTGCCAGCAGTTTAGCCGGGACAGGGCGCTATGGCTACACCTTC. Its translation: CASSLAGTGRYGYTF.

This clone was seen a handful of times. The rearrangement links TRBV5-6 to TRBJ2-1; no firm D call. Germline CDR1 and CDR2: SGHDT and YYEEEE. This CDR3 region has 13 residues. V dropped 0 bases and J dropped 8 bases, with 9 bases sitting between them. The CDR3 spells CASSLVAVYEQFF. The CDR3 DNA sequence: TGTGCCAGCAGCTTGGTTGCGGTTTATGAGCAGTTCTTC.

J is TRBJ1-1 and V is TRBV29-1; TRBD1 might be the D (6 bases). V was shortened by 7 bases and J by 1 base, with 19 bases between the two germline ends. The CDR3 consists of 15 residues. Looked up from germline, CDR1 is SQVTM and CDR2 is ANQGSEA. The DNA for the CDR3 is TGCAGCGCCAGGGTACAGGGTCTCGAGAACACTGAAGCTTTCTTT. This sequence encodes CSARVQGLENTEAFF.

The chain employs TRBV10-3 and TRBJ2-1; 10 nucleotides line up with TRBD1. Germline loops: CDR1 ENHRY, CDR2 SYGVKD. V shed 10 bases, J shed 1 base, and the junction held 16 bases outside the gene matches. The CDR3 extends over 18 amino acids. The CDR3 sequence is CATLPGQGSGRSYNEQFF. In nucleotides, the CDR3 is TGTGCCACCTTACCGGGACAGGGGTCAGGTAGATCCTACAATGAGCAGTTCTTC.

With regard to this clone: The germline gene is not matched at one end of the junction; a read error may be the cause. The gene calls are TRBV7-7 and TRBJ2-2, with D perhaps matching TRBD1 (5 bases). Germline values: CDR1 SSHAT, CDR2 FNYEAQ (reference sequence). The CDR3 extends over 15 amino acids. Written as DNA, the CDR3 is TGTGCTAGCAGCCCCGACAGAGCGAACACCGGGGAGCTGTTTTTT. Translation gives CASSPDRANTGELFF.

This clone was seen a handful of times. This sequence joins TRBV5-1 and TRBJ2-7; perhaps TRBD1 as D (6 bases). This CDR3 is 14 amino acids long. Germline V gene data show CDR1 as SGHRS and CDR2 as YFSETQ. V was trimmed by 0 bases and J by 4 bases, leaving 11 bases between them. The CDR3 coding sequence is TGCGCCAGCAGCTTGGACAGGGAAGTTTACGAGCAGTACTTC. Translated, it gives CASSLDREVYEQYF.

This chain links TRBV5-1 with TRBJ2-1; D is ambiguous. V lost 4 bases, J lost 0 bases, and 5 bases lay in between. Germline V gene lookup returns CDR1 SGHRS and CDR2 YFSETQ. The CDR3 is 13 amino acids. CDR3 bases: TGCGCCAGCAGCATGAGCTCCTACAATGAGCAGTTCTTC. This translates into CASSMSSYNEQFF.

J is TRBJ2-1 and V is TRBV30; D ambiguous. Trimming cost V 0 bases and J 0 bases, with 12 bases left between them. The CDR3 length is 16 residues. Germline V CDR1 and CDR2: GTSNPN, SVGIG (reference sequence). In DNA, the CDR3 is TGTGCCTGGAGTGTACGAGACGGAGTCTCCTACAATGAGCAGTTCTTC. Translated: CAWSVRDGVSYNEQFF.

V usage is TRBV5-1 and J usage is TRBJ2-3; perhaps TRBD2 as D (6 bases). The V gene's germline CDR1 is SGHRS and CDR2 YFSETQ. This CDR3 contains 16 residues. V was clipped by 0 bases and J by 1 base, with 12 bases between them. DNA for the CDR3: TGCGCCAGCAGCTTGGCGGGAGTCCCCGGCACAGATACGCAGTATTTT. It translates to CASSLAGVPGTDTQYF.

Regarding this clone: At one of its ends the junction is not consistent with the germline gene, which may arise from a read error. The chain carries TRBV6-1 and TRBJ2-1, with 8 bases matching TRBD2. Looked up from germline, CDR1 is MNHNS and CDR2 is SASEGT. This CDR3 contains 17 residues. The CDR3 nucleotides are TGTGCCAGCAGTGAACAGGGGACTAGAGCCTCCGACAATGAGCAGTTCTTC. Translated, it gives CASSEQGTRASDNEQFF.